Presented here are 8 T cell receptor beta chains from one specimen sequenced in a study of shared clonotypes between healthy human individuals (dated by TCRdb to the early 2020s). Library construction relied on the immunoSEQ multiplex PCR assay. TCRdb carries this immuneACCESS record with in-frame sequences only. Its versions omit some clonotypes, under half of them owing to an unresolved V gene in the studies checked, with the rest unexplained. Within this sample are 200,000 to 250,000 clones, with just over 65% of them counted one time only. 11% of the sample belongs to the ten largest clones. What was sequenced was memory CD4+ T cells sorted from blood. The meaning of the sample's cell subset or site label: CD45RA-negative fraction. All receptors come from a young man in good health.

The chain has TRBV4-3 and TRBJ1-2; a weak D match, TRBD1 (6 bases). This CDR3 comprises 14 residues. Germline V gives CDR1 LGHNA, CDR2 YSLEER. Trimming left V 2 bases short and J 5 bases short, with 12 bases between. The CDR3 DNA is TGCGCCAGCAGCCAATTAAGGGACAAGTATGGCTACACCTTC. Amino acids: CASSQLRDKYGYTF.

The chain carries TRBV18 and TRBJ1-2, with TRBD1 as a possible D gene (5 bases). CDR3 length equals 15 residues. From germline, CDR1 is KGHSH and CDR2 LQKENI. Trimming took 2 bases from V and 5 from J, leaving 15 bases between them. CDR3 sequence (DNA): TGTGCCAGCTCACCAACCGGGACCGAGCTGTATGGCTACACCTTC. Its protein product is CASSPTGTELYGYTF.

This chain uses TRBV30 with TRBJ1-2, with 10 positions matching TRBD1. Germline CDR1 and CDR2: GTSNPN and SVGIG (reference sequence). J lost 6 bases, V lost 2 bases, and 18 bases had no gene match. The CDR3 has 18 residues. The CDR3 protein is CAWSILGGIGTGDNGYTF. The DNA of the CDR3 is TGTGCCTGGAGTATCCTTGGAGGGATAGGGACAGGGGACAATGGCTACACCTTC.

This rearrangement joins TRBV30 to TRBJ1-2, with TRBD1 matching 9 bases. The CDR3 contains 15 residues. The germline V gene encodes CDR1 GTSNPN and CDR2 SVGIG (reference sequence). Trimming cost V 5 bases and J 8 bases; bases outside gene matches: 15. CDR3 nucleotides: TGTGCCTGGGCCTATCCAGGACAGGGGATGAGCGGCTACACCTTC. This codes for CAWAYPGQGMSGYTF.

The CDR3 nucleotides read TGTGCCAGCAGTCCGTCCACAGGGGCGGGAGGCTACACCTTC. It encodes CASSPSTGAGGYTF. This chain links TRBV28 with TRBJ1-2; 7 bases are a match to TRBD1. J gave up 8 bases and V 5 bases, and 11 bases lay outside the gene matches. CDR1 MDHEN and CDR2 SYDVKM come from the germline V gene. The CDR3 is 14 amino acids.

The chain is built from TRBV7-8 and TRBJ2-5; D ambiguous. This CDR3 has 14 residues. V lost 7 bases to trimming and J lost 2 bases, with 14 bases between them. The V gene's germline CDR1 is SGHVS and CDR2 FQNEAQ. In nucleotides, the CDR3 is TGTGCCAGCACGTATAGGGCTTTACAAGAGACCCAGTACTTC. Translation: CASTYRALQETQYF.

This clone was seen more than once but under ten times. The V and J genes are TRBV2 and TRBJ2-1; possibly TRBD2 for D (5 bases). The CDR3 is made up of 13 amino acids. V was shortened by 4 bases and J by 6 bases, with 10 bases between the two germline ends. Germline CDR1 SNHLY, CDR2 FYNNEI. CDR3 amino acids: CASSVGAPNEQFF. CDR3 bases: TGTGCCAGCAGTGTGGGAGCGCCCAATGAGCAGTTCTTC.

This clone was seen a single time. This chain connects TRBV5-1 to TRBJ2-5, with 8 bases identical to TRBD2. CDR3 length: 15 amino acids. CDR1 is SGHRS and CDR2 is YFSETQ in the germline V gene. V shed 0 bases and J 4 bases; nucleotides not matched to a gene: 5. CDR3 amino acids: CASSLALSGIETQYF. CDR3 nucleotides: TGCGCCAGCAGCTTGGCCCTTAGCGGGATAGAGACCCAGTACTTC.